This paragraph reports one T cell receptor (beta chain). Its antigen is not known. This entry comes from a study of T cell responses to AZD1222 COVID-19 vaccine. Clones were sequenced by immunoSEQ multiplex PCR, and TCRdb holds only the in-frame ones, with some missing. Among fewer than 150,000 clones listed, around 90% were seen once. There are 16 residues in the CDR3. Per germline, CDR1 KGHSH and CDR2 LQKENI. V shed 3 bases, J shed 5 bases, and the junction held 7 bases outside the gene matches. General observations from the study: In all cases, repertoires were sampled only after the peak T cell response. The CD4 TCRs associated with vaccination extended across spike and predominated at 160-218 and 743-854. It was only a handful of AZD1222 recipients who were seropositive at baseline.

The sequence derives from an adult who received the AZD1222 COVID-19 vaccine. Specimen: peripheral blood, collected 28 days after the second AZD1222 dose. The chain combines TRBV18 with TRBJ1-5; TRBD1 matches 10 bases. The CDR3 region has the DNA TGTGCCAGCTCACCTTTCCGAGGACAGGGGGATCAGCCCCAGCATTTT. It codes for CASSPFRGQGDQPQHF.